A selection of T cell receptor beta chains follows, all from one sample in a study of blood T cell repertoires in COVID-19. The assay was immunoSEQ multiplex PCR, and TCRdb's table has in-frame clones only and misses some. Among over 250,000 clones, 89% were seen once, and the ten largest hold around 2.1%. The sequencing input was peripheral blood. These receptors were collected from a man in his fifties with acute or convalescent COVID-19. Each CDR3 is given with its conserved first and last residue. Fields, in order: clone size, V gene, J gene, D gene, CDR3 protein, CDR3 DNA. The D gene is left open where the match is weak. Clone size appears in some rows only: once, few, many, or a class for an expanded clone.

clone_size: few; v_call: TRBV4-1; j_call: TRBJ2-7; d_call: .; cdr3_aa: CASSHGVLRAYEQYF; cdr3_nt: TGCGCCAGCAGCCATGGAGTCCTCAGGGCCTACGAGCAGTACTTC
clone_size: once; v_call: TRBV10-3; j_call: TRBJ2-3; d_call: .; cdr3_aa: CAITWTPTDTQYF; cdr3_nt: TGTGCCATCACCTGGACTCCGACAGATACGCAGTATTTT
clone_size: .; v_call: TRBV5-1; j_call: TRBJ2-5; d_call: TRBD2; cdr3_aa: CASSPGLAELQETQYF; cdr3_nt: TGCGCCAGCAGTCCGGGACTAGCAGAACTTCAAGAGACCCAGTACTTC
clone_size: .; v_call: TRBV5-1; j_call: TRBJ1-5; d_call: TRBD1; cdr3_aa: CASSDTGTGVQPQHF; cdr3_nt: TGCGCCAGCAGCGATACCGGGACAGGGGTTCAGCCCCAGCATTTT
clone_size: .; v_call: TRBV5-4; j_call: TRBJ1-4; d_call: .; cdr3_aa: CASSLAGGRGKLFF; cdr3_nt: TGTGCCAGCAGCTTGGCCGGGGGGAGGGGGAAACTGTTTTTT
clone_size: .; v_call: TRBV19; j_call: TRBJ1-5; d_call: TRBD1; cdr3_aa: CASSIDTGGGQPQHF; cdr3_nt: TGTGCCAGTAGTATAGATACAGGGGGCGGTCAGCCCCAGCATTTT
clone_size: .; v_call: TRBV7-8; j_call: TRBJ2-3; d_call: .; cdr3_aa: CATRDSSETDTQYF; cdr3_nt: TGTGCCACTCGCGACTCCTCGGAAACAGATACGCAGTATTTT
clone_size: .; v_call: TRBV3-1/TRBV3-2; j_call: TRBJ2-7; d_call: TRBD1; cdr3_aa: CASSLGTGGYEQYF; cdr3_nt: TGTGCCAGCAGCCTCGGGACAGGGGGCTACGAGCAGTACTTC
clone_size: .; v_call: TRBV7-6; j_call: TRBJ2-2; d_call: TRBD2; cdr3_aa: CASSLASLAGNTGELFF; cdr3_nt: TGTGCCAGCAGCTTAGCCAGCCTAGCGGGGAACACCGGGGAGCTGTTTTTT
clone_size: .; v_call: TRBV4-1; j_call: TRBJ1-6; d_call: .; cdr3_aa: CASSPLEGNIIQPLHF; cdr3_nt: TGCGCCAGCAGCCCATTAGAGGGTAATATAATTCAACCCCTCCACTTT
clone_size: .; v_call: TRBV30; j_call: TRBJ1-2; d_call: .; cdr3_aa: CAWSVGAAYGYTF; cdr3_nt: TGTGCCTGGAGTGTAGGGGCGGCCTATGGCTACACCTTC